This is a list of T cell receptor beta chains from one sample in a study of blood T cell repertoires in COVID-19. Assay: immunoSEQ multiplex PCR; the TCRdb copy retains only in-frame clones and omits some. The sample lists some 150,000 clones, about 83% occurring once. The sample taken for sequencing was PBMCs or T cells enriched from blood (not recorded which). The receptors stem from a woman aged 45-59 years in a cohort exposed to, infected with or recovered from COVID-19 (not recorded which). CDR3s leave out the opening cysteine and the closing phenylalanine or tryptophan. The size field is filled for only some rows; it gives once, few, many or a size class.

v_gene	abundance	j_gene	CDR3aa
TRBV6-5	once	TRBJ1-4	ASSPATQGNEKLF
TRBV9	.	TRBJ2-3	ASSVGKGTDTQY
TRBV11-1	.	TRBJ2-2	ASREYPGRNTGELF
TRBV30	.	TRBJ2-2	AWRTWGDPNTGELF
TRBV19	.	TRBJ1-5	ASSDRGREQPQH
TRBV27	.	TRBJ2-7	ASSPRQGTYEQY
TRBV6-5	once	TRBJ1-4	ASRRQGNEKLF
TRBV2	.	TRBJ1-2	ASSPEGTADRGYT
TRBV7-9	.	TRBJ2-5	ASSLLQGTETQY
TRBV14	.	TRBJ1-5	ASSPRDSIIQPQH
TRBV18	few	TRBJ1-5	ASSPLPGNQPQH
TRBV20-1	.	TRBJ2-1	SASGTGWSYNEQF
TRBV14	.	TRBJ1-2	ASSHRTVTTNYGYT
TRBV4-3	.	TRBJ1-6	ASSQHSNRLSYNSPLH
TRBV19	.	TRBJ1-5	ASSKEGQPQH
TRBV29-1	.	TRBJ1-3	SVTRGQAAGNTIY
TRBV12-3/TRBV12-4	.	TRBJ2-1	ASRRDRGEQF
TRBV3-1/TRBV3-2	.	TRBJ2-2	ASSQNPSVGELF
TRBV15	.	TRBJ1-1	ATSRKGTLLSGTEAF
TRBV10-3	.	TRBJ1-1	AIRTRGPDTEAF
TRBV7-2	.	TRBJ2-7	ASSSRGTGGGYEQY
TRBV6-5	.	TRBJ2-1	ASRTGLAGHNEQF
TRBV7-2	.	TRBJ2-3	ASSHTGGITDTQY
TRBV7-8	.	TRBJ1-2	ASSLETTGTYYGYT
TRBV2	.	TRBJ2-1	ATERGRARNEQF
TRBV28	few	TRBJ2-3	ASNSPGGPTDTQY
TRBV28	.	TRBJ1-1	ASSLLTDRGSEAF
TRBV18	.	TRBJ2-1	ASYLGLAGDYNEQF
TRBV7-3	.	TRBJ2-1	ASSLTAAGGSYNEQF
TRBV15	few	TRBJ2-6	ATSRVRISGANVLT